This TCR beta chain appears in the sequencing data of a study of cytomegalovirus exposure and HLA in healthy donors. This CDR3 has 15 residues. The trim removed 1 base at V and 5 bases at J, leaving 5 bases unmatched. Germline V gene data show CDR1 as SEHNR and CDR2 as FQNEAQ (reference sequence). Study-level findings and limits: Later, an analysis showed that TCR beta chains associated with HLA were more clonally expanded than others that were equally common. The authors assumed roughly uniform sequencing depth across donors for presence/absence analyses. The records held CMV serostatus as the only immune exposure information.

This PCR relied on a set of 60 Vbeta primers and 13 Jbeta primers. Method: immunoSEQ multiplex PCR; TCRdb's copy keeps in-frame clones and lacks some. The sample shows around 200,000 clones, more than 75% of them seen only once. This clone was observed a single time. What it recognizes is unknown. The sample taken for sequencing was PBMCs. The gene calls are TRBV7-9 and TRBJ1-1, with 9 bases identical to TRBD1. The origin of this receptor is a man aged 35 to 55 in good health and CMV-seropositive. CDR3 nucleotide sequence: TGTGCCAGCAGCTTAGGGAGGACAGGGGTAACTGAAGCTTTCTTT. Protein: CASSLGRTGVTEAFF.